This TCR beta chain was captured by sequencing in a study of cytomegalovirus exposure and HLA in healthy donors (dated 2017 in TCRdb). Study-wide context: According to a later analysis, the 120 or so validation repertoires were produced on the same platform as the roughly 720 repertoires of the first cohort. The aim of the study was to test whether cataloging public T cell receptors could identify signatures of past pathogen exposure. In addition to the first cohort of 666 subjects, a separate validation cohort of some 120 different subjects was used. To predict cytomegalovirus infection status, the study brought together high-throughput TCR immunosequencing, statistical association of individual TCRs with disease status, and machine learning. General findings and caveats noted by the study authors: A few of the identified cytomegalovirus-associated TCR beta chains were confirmed in vitro to be specific for cytomegalovirus antigens. The study listed 164 TCR beta chains as associated with cytomegalovirus. In both the original and validation cohorts, the classifier was reported to diagnose cytomegalovirus status with high specificity and sensitivity. Most TCR sequences were observed very rarely across donors, whereas some public TCRs were present in many individuals. In a later analysis, TCRs clustered in the first cohort were found to also tend to co-occur in the 130 or so validation repertoires, with over 90% of cluster scores above 0. It was suggested by the authors that the approach could potentially be generalized to other disease states and immunological phenotypes. All 120 or so repertoires were used to score co-occurrence in the validation cohort in a later analysis, because that analysis had no HLA typing for the cohort.

Libraries were made using the immunoSEQ multiplex PCR assay. The paper's processing steps were these. To diagnose cytomegalovirus status from the catalog of TCR beta chain sequences, a statistical classification framework was built. The clones in this table, taken by TCRdb from immuneACCESS, are in-frame only. Not every clone is retained; where verified, under half of the shortfall comes from an unresolved V gene, and the cause of the rest is unknown. The V and J calls and clone size come from that table; D and trimming were worked out from the DNA. The sample table holds just over 20,000 clones, of which 97% were seen once. 8.5% to 10% of the sample is held by the ten biggest clonotypes. Donors formed part of the validation cohort, which comprised 120 subjects and was distinct from the first cohort of several hundred subjects. V sheds 6 bases and J sheds 3 bases, leaving 16 bases between their ends. The CDR3 spans 14 residues, from the cysteine through the phenylalanine. CDR3 DNA is the only sequence kept; it has 42 bases, read in frame from the first base. The germline V gene gives CDR1 as SGHDT and CDR2 as YYEEEE.

As regards this clone: The target of this receptor is not known. Qualities for individual bases were not recorded, and no much larger clone is one base off.

The receptor was isolated from a man aged 25 to 40 in good health and CMV-seropositive. The rearranged segments are TRBV5-6 and TRBJ2-7; D gene: possibly TRBD1, on 6 matching bases. The sequenced sample was PBMCs. In nucleotides, the sequence is TGTGCCAGCAATCTCAGGGGAGTGTACTACGAGCAGTACTTC. It codes for CASNLRGVYYEQYF.